This T cell receptor (beta chain) was sequenced during a study of immune characterization of retroperitoneal liposarcoma. Using its own MiXCR run on the PCR reads, TCRdb lists one record per CDR3 protein. The data show roughly 4,000 distinct CDR3 sequences, with around a third seen just once and 29% held by the top ten. This CDR3 spans 14 amino acids. Trimming removed 0 bases from V and 7 bases from J, with 12 bases in between. CDR1 is SGHNT, CDR2 YENEEA, per germline. The receptor was isolated from a male donor with retroperitoneal liposarcoma. The source material was tumor tissue. The V gene is TRBV11-3, the J gene TRBJ1-1; no reliable D call. The CDR3 DNA reads as TGTGCCAGCAGCTTAGAGGAAAGGACGGGTGAAGCTTTCTTT. It yields the protein CASSLEERTGEAFF.